The clone carrying this T cell receptor beta chain has a count of ten or more. What it binds is not known. This entry comes from a study of cytomegalovirus exposure and HLA in healthy donors. Turning to the study itself: Within the Caucasian-associated ancestry cluster were 81% of the approximately 400 genotyped donors. Whole-study findings and limits: According to the study, roughly 160 TCR beta chains were cytomegalovirus-associated. Association with HLA alleles at 0.05 false discovery rate was found for 16,951 TCR beta sequences in a later analysis.

With 60 Vbeta and 13 Jbeta primers, the PCR was carried out. Assay: immunoSEQ multiplex PCR; the TCRdb copy retains only in-frame clones and omits some. In the table there are over 150,000 clones, 80% of which are singletons. The CDR3 is 17 residues long. The trim removed 4 bases at V and 3 bases at J, leaving 6 bases unmatched. Germline V lookup: CDR1 LGHNA, CDR2 YSLEER. The TCR originated in a woman in her forties or fifties in good health and CMV-seronegative. Sequenced sample: PBMCs. The chain employs TRBV4-3 and TRBJ2-3; 14 bases fit TRBD2. This chain's CDR3 is CASSLMTSGGGTDTQYF. As DNA, the CDR3 is TGCGCCAGCAGCCTGATGACTAGCGGGGGGGGGACAGATACGCAGTATTTT.